Listed below are T cell receptor beta chains from one sample, sequenced in a study of T-cell reconstitution after alpha-beta-depleted transplantation in children. Via MiXCR, TCRdb re-called the PCR reads, giving one row per CDR3 protein. The table shows over 200,000 distinct CDR3 sequences, with around 10% occurring only once. The starting material was PBMCs from the stem cell graft donor, obtained from the stem cell graft. These receptors all come from a human donor who donated a stem cell graft to a child with acute lymphoblastic leukemia. The CDR3 runs from the conserved cysteine through the conserved F or W. The order of the fields is CDR3 DNA, CDR3 protein, V gene, D gene, J gene, clone size. A D gene is named only where the DNA matches it firmly. Clone size appears in some rows only: once, few, many, or a class for an expanded clone.

TGTGCCAGCAGCTTTGGAGGTCTTAATGAGCAGTTCTTC CASSFGGLNEQFF TRBV7-9 . TRBJ2-1 .
TGTGCCAGCAGCTTAGGGGGACGGGATATTAGCTCCTACAATGAGCAGTTCTTC CASSLGGRDISSYNEQFF TRBV11-3 . TRBJ2-1 few
TGTGCCAGCTCACCGGAACAGGGCCTCACTGAAGCTTTCTTT CASSPEQGLTEAFF TRBV18 . TRBJ1-1 many
TGTGCCAGCAGCTCCCTTAAGGGCGGAGGGGAAGCTTTCTTT CASSSLKGGGEAFF TRBV11-2 . TRBJ1-1 .
TGTGCCAGCAGCCAAGATCGGGGTGGCGCCCTCCACTTT CASSQDRGGALHF TRBV3-1 . TRBJ1-6 few
TGTGCCAGCAGCCCCGGACGGAGTGAAGCTTTCTTT CASSPGRSEAFF TRBV7-9 . TRBJ1-1 many
TGTGCCAGCAGCCAAGTGGCCTCTAACTATGGCTACACCTTC CASSQVASNYGYTF TRBV3-1 . TRBJ1-2 .
TGTGCCAGCAGTTCTACAGGTTCCTCTAATGAAAGACTGTTTTTT CASSSTGSSNERLFF TRBV7-2 . TRBJ1-4 .
TGTGCCATTTCGGACAGACCTAACTATGGCTACACCTTC CAISDRPNYGYTF TRBV19 . TRBJ1-2 .
TGTGCCAGCAGTTACGCCCCCAACGGGAATGAGCAGTTCTTC CASSYAPNGNEQFF TRBV6-5 . TRBJ2-1 few
TGTGCCAGCAGTTACGGGAGGCCAGCATCAAGCTCCTACGAGCAGTACTTC CASSYGRPASSSYEQYF TRBV6-5 . TRBJ2-7 many
TGCGCCAGCAGCCAAGAAGGGGGGAACTCCTATAATTCACCCCTCCACTTT CASSQEGGNSYNSPLHF TRBV4-1 . TRBJ1-6 many
TGTGCCAGCAGCCCCGGGACAGGGGTCACCGGGGAGCTGTTTTTT CASSPGTGVTGELFF TRBV11-3 TRBD1 TRBJ2-2 .
TGTGCCAGCAGTTACCCCTCTAGCGTCACAGATACGCAGTATTTT CASSYPSSVTDTQYF TRBV6-2/TRBV6-3 . TRBJ2-3 many
TGTGCCAGCACCCAACCCCCTCCAAGCACAGATACGCAGTATTTT CASTQPPPSTDTQYF TRBV12-3/TRBV12-4 . TRBJ2-3 .
TGCAGTGCTAGTACTCCCTATGGCTACACCTTC CSASTPYGYTF TRBV20-1 . TRBJ1-2 few
TGTGCCAGCAGCTTAGGGAGTAGCGGGCGCACAGATACGCAGTATTTT CASSLGSSGRTDTQYF TRBV11-2 TRBD2 TRBJ2-3 many
TGTGCCAGCAGCTTAGCGGGACTACGGTATTTT CASSLAGLRYF TRBV7-8 TRBD2 TRBJ2-3 .
TGTGCCAGCTCACCGTCTAGCGGCTTTGATAGCACAGATACGCAGTATTTT CASSPSSGFDSTDTQYF TRBV18 TRBD2 TRBJ2-3 few
TGTGCCAGCAGCCAAGATCCCAGGGGGGGGAACACTGAAGCTTTCTTT CASSQDPRGGNTEAFF TRBV4-2 TRBD1 TRBJ1-1 few
TGCAGTGCTAGAAACACAGGGTCCTACGAGCAGTACTTC CSARNTGSYEQYF TRBV20-1 . TRBJ2-7 many
TGCAGCGTTGGGGCCGAGCTAGAAGCTTTCTTT CSVGAELEAFF TRBV29-1 . TRBJ1-1 .
TGTGCCAGCTCACCTAGCGGGGGGGCCTACGAGCAGTACTTC CASSPSGGAYEQYF TRBV18 TRBD2 TRBJ2-7 few
TGCAGTGCCGGAGACACAAATGAAGCTTTCTTT CSAGDTNEAFF TRBV20-1 . TRBJ1-1 many
TGCGCCAGCAGCTTGTCGTTTAGGGGGCTGTCAAACACCGGGGAGCTGTTTTTT CASSLSFRGLSNTGELFF TRBV5-1 TRBD1 TRBJ2-2 .
TGTGCCAGCAGCTTAAGTCTTAGGGTACAAACCCTCACAGATACGCAGTATTTT CASSLSLRVQTLTDTQYF TRBV11-2 . TRBJ2-3 .
TGTGCCAGCAGCCAAGATCCGCAGGGGGCCGGAGATACGCAGTATTTT CASSQDPQGAGDTQYF TRBV3-1 TRBD1 TRBJ2-3 few
TGTGCCAGCAGGCTAGCAGGGGCAGAGACCCAGTACTTC CASRLAGAETQYF TRBV11-2 . TRBJ2-5 .
TGTGCCAGCAGCTCCAACAGGGGATTCGGGCAGCCCCAGCATTTT CASSSNRGFGQPQHF TRBV5-4 TRBD1 TRBJ1-5 .
TGCAGCGTTGACGGCACCTCCTACAATGAGCAGTTCTTC CSVDGTSYNEQFF TRBV29-1 . TRBJ2-1 .
TGTGCCAGCAGCTACAGGGTCGGCAATCAGCCCCAGCATTTT CASSYRVGNQPQHF TRBV7-2 . TRBJ1-5 many
TGTGCTAGTGGTTTGCTACAGGGGGAGACCCAGTACTTC CASGLLQGETQYF TRBV12-5 TRBD1 TRBJ2-5 many
TGTGCCAGCAGTTTAACTTCCGAGGGAGGTGAGCAGTTCTTC CASSLTSEGGEQFF TRBV27 . TRBJ2-1 many
TGTGCCAGCAGTTACTCCGGACAGGGAGAGACCCAGTACTTC CASSYSGQGETQYF TRBV6-5 TRBD1 TRBJ2-5 .
TGTGCCAGCAGCTCCGAGACCACAGGGGGGGAGCAGTTCTTC CASSSETTGGEQFF TRBV7-8 TRBD1 TRBJ2-1 .
TGTGCCAGCAGTGAACCGGGACAGGGTGGTTACGAGCAGTACTTC CASSEPGQGGYEQYF TRBV25-1 TRBD1 TRBJ2-7 many
TGTGCCAGCAGACAGGGACTAGCGGGGGCCGGGGAAGATACGCAGTATTTT CASRQGLAGAGEDTQYF TRBV6-5 TRBD2 TRBJ2-3 many
TGTGCCAGCAGTTTAGAGGGGGACGACATTCAGTACTTC CASSLEGDDIQYF TRBV12-3/TRBV12-4 . TRBJ2-4 many
TGTGCCAGCTCACCGCTCGGGACAGCTAACACTGAAGCTTTCTTT CASSPLGTANTEAFF TRBV18 TRBD1 TRBJ1-1 few
TGCGCCAGCAGCCCGGGCCCTACTAACTATGGCTACACCTTC CASSPGPTNYGYTF TRBV5-1 . TRBJ1-2 few
TGTGCCAGCAGTTACCTTCCGGGACCAGGTCTAGCCAAAAACATTCAGTACTTC CASSYLPGPGLAKNIQYF TRBV6-5 . TRBJ2-4 few
TGTGCCAGCACCTTAAACGGGGGGATAAGTGAGCAGTTCTTC CASTLNGGISEQFF TRBV12-3/TRBV12-4 TRBD2 TRBJ2-1 few
TGTGCCAGCAGTTATATACAGGGGGAAAGGTCTGGGGCCAACGTCCTGACTTTC CASSYIQGERSGANVLTF TRBV6-2/TRBV6-3 TRBD1 TRBJ2-6 few
TGTGCCAGCACCCCAGGGTTCGGGCAAGAGACCCAGTACTTC CASTPGFGQETQYF TRBV7-9 . TRBJ2-5 .
TGCAGCGTCGCAGGGGACCTCGAAGGGAAAAACTATGGCTACACCTTC CSVAGDLEGKNYGYTF TRBV29-1 . TRBJ1-2 few
TGTGCCATATCAACTCAGGTTAACTATGGCTACACCTTC CAISTQVNYGYTF TRBV10-3 . TRBJ1-2 .
TGTGCCAGCAGCCCGGGGGGCACCCACAATGAGCAGTTCTTC CASSPGGTHNEQFF TRBV7-8 . TRBJ2-1 few
TGTGCCAGCAGTTTAGTCAGCGCTTCTGAGCAGTTCTTC CASSLVSASEQFF TRBV27 . TRBJ2-1 few
TGTGCTAGTGGTATCGGCAGGGGGTCGGTCACTGAAGCTTTCTTT CASGIGRGSVTEAFF TRBV12-5 TRBD1 TRBJ1-1 .